Following are 4 T cell receptor beta chains from one sample sequenced in a study of blood T cell repertoires in COVID-19. The repertoire was sequenced with immunoSEQ multiplex PCR; TCRdb's copy has only in-frame clones and lacks some. In the table there are about 87,000 clones, approximately 85% of which are singletons. Sequenced material: peripheral blood. The source is a woman older than 75 with COVID-19, enrolled during active disease.

The chain joins TRBV19 to TRBJ1-1; 12 bases map to TRBD1. The J segment lost 4 bases and the V segment lost 6 bases, leaving 9 bases of the junction unmatched. This CDR3 is built from 16 residues. Per germline, CDR1 LNHDA and CDR2 SQIVND (reference sequence). The CDR3 protein is CASSTRDRGLGTEAFF. The CDR3 nucleotides are TGTGCCAGTAGCACCCGGGACAGGGGGCTGGGCACTGAAGCTTTCTTT.

The chain employs TRBV2 and TRBJ1-2; 9 bases are a match to TRBD1. J gave up 4 bases and V 6 bases, and 6 bases lay outside the gene matches. CDR3 length equals 14 residues. Germline values: CDR1 SNHLY, CDR2 FYNNEI. The DNA for the CDR3 is TGTGCCAGCAGGGGACAGGGTTCACTCTATGGCTACACCTTC. Translated: CASRGQGSLYGYTF. The whole variable domain, filled in from reference TRBV2 and TRBJ1-2, reads EPEVTQTPSHQVTQMGQEVILRCVPISNHLYFYWYRQILGQKVEFLVSFYNNEISEKSEIFDDQFSVERPDGSNFTLKIRSTKLEDSAMYFCASRGQGSLYGYTFGSGTRLTVV.

V is TRBV9 and J is TRBJ2-3; 12 bases map to TRBD2. Trimming took 2 bases from V and 5 from J; bases not matched to a gene: 6. CDR3 length: 16 residues. The germline V gene has CDR1 SGDLS and CDR2 YYNGEE. CDR3: CASSVRLAGVEDTQYF. The CDR3 DNA sequence: TGTGCCAGCAGCGTCAGACTAGCGGGAGTAGAAGATACGCAGTATTTT. Together with reference TRBV9 and TRBJ2-3, the CDR3 gives the full variable domain: DSGVTQTPKHLITATGQRVTLRCSPRSGDLSVYWYQQSLDQGLQFLIQYYNGEERAKGNILERFSAQQFPDLHSELNLSSLELGDSALYFCASSVRLAGVEDTQYFGPGTRLTVL.

V is TRBV11-2 and J is TRBJ2-3; no clear D gene. V was trimmed by 0 bases and J by 4 bases, leaving 11 bases between them. CDR3 length: 15 residues. Germline CDR1 SGHAT, CDR2 FQNNGV. The chain's CDR3 is CASSLDLVGADTQYF. DNA for the CDR3: TGTGCCAGCAGCTTAGATCTAGTTGGAGCAGATACGCAGTATTTT.